Below are 26 T cell receptor beta chains sequenced from a single sample in a study of cytotoxic CD8 clonotypes in ibrutinib-treated CLL. Only in-frame clones appear in the TCRdb table, and some are missing; sequencing was by immunoSEQ multiplex PCR. The top ten clones hold 4.8% of a sample with some 81,000 clones, roughly three quarters of them seen once. Source: PBMCs, taken after 12 months of ibrutinib treatment. The receptors originated from a human donor with chronic lymphocytic leukemia.

The count of this clone is one. The rearrangement joins TRBV2 to TRBJ2-1; TRBD2 matches at 10 bases. The CDR3 spans 14 residues. The junction had 5 bases not matched to a gene; V was cut back by 6 bases and J by 6 bases. Per the germline V gene, CDR1 is SNHLY and CDR2 is FYNNEI. The CDR3 nucleotides are TGTGCCAGCAGAGGGACTAGCGTGGGCAATGAGCAGTTCTTC. Encoded protein: CASRGTSVGNEQFF.

This clone has more than one count but fewer than ten. The chain joins TRBV5-1 to TRBJ2-1, with D unresolved. Trimming took 1 base from V and 5 from J, leaving 16 bases between them. The germline V gene has CDR1 SGHRS and CDR2 YFSETQ. CDR3 size: 16 residues. DNA for the CDR3: TGCGCCAGCAGCTTGACGGGCCGCCAGGCCCACAATGAGCAGTTCTTC. Protein product: CASSLTGRQAHNEQFF.

This clone has only one observation. The V call is TRBV28, the J call TRBJ1-1; 7 bases line up with TRBD1. Germline CDR1 MDHEN, CDR2 SYDVKM. V lost 5 bases to trimming and J lost 3 bases; unmatched junction nucleotides: 12. This CDR3 spans 16 amino acids. The CDR3 is CASSTRQGRGDTEAFF. The CDR3 nucleotides are TGTGCCAGCAGTACGCGACAGGGTAGGGGGGACACTGAAGCTTTCTTT.

V and J are TRBV6-5 and TRBJ2-1; no firm D call. Trimming pared 6 bases from V and 8 bases from J, leaving 11 bases between. The CDR3 totals 12 residues. Per germline, CDR1 MNHEY and CDR2 SVGAGI. The CDR3 spells CASRGSVHEQFF. The CDR3 nucleotides read TGTGCCAGCAGGGGCAGTGTCCATGAGCAGTTCTTC.

This chain connects TRBV27 to TRBJ2-5; D unclear. Germline CDR1 reads MNHEY; CDR2 reads SMNVEV (reference sequence). V gave up 8 bases and J gave up 5 bases, with 12 bases separating them. The CDR3 is made up of 12 amino acids. The CDR3 sequence is CASGHLRETQYF. The CDR3, as DNA: TGTGCCAGCGGCCATTTAAGGGAGACCCAGTACTTC.

The rearrangement links TRBV13 to TRBJ1-4; the D is unclear. V was cut by 2 bases and J by 5 bases, with 9 bases left in between. Per the germline V gene, CDR1 is PRHDT and CDR2 is FYEKMQ (reference sequence). This CDR3 region has 14 residues. The CDR3 region has the DNA TGTGCCAGCAGCTTATTGGACGGAAATGAAAAACTGTTTTTT. Protein sequence: CASSLLDGNEKLFF.

This chain joins TRBV6-5 and TRBJ2-3; TRBD1 is a possible D gene (5 bases). Trimming shortened V by 2 bases and J by 5 bases, and 11 bases separated the two germline ends. This CDR3 has 14 residues. CDR1 and CDR2 (germline): MNHEY, SVGAGI. The CDR3 DNA sequence: TGTGCCAGCAGTTACGGGGTAGGGGTAGATACGCAGTATTTT. This codes for CASSYGVGVDTQYF.

This chain joins TRBV7-3 and TRBJ2-2, with D perhaps matching TRBD1 or TRBD2 (6 bases each). The CDR3 spans 15 residues. V dropped 4 bases and J dropped 6 bases, with 15 bases sitting between them. Germline values: CDR1 SGHTA, CDR2 FQGTGA. The CDR3 DNA reads as TGTGCCAGCAGCTCCGGAGGGGGATACGCCGGGGAGCTGTTTTTT. Protein: CASSSGGGYAGELFF.

This clone was seen at least ten times. The rearrangement uses TRBV28 and TRBJ1-5; maybe TRBD1 (6 bases). This CDR3 spans 15 amino acids. The ends were cut back, 0 bases at V and 5 bases at J, with 11 bases in the middle. Germline V gene data show CDR1 as MDHEN and CDR2 as SYDVKM. In DNA form, the CDR3 reads TGTGCCAGCAGTTTATGGGCCAGGGGACATCAGCCCCAGCATTTT. Protein sequence: CASSLWARGHQPQHF.

The V call is TRBV6-5, the J call TRBJ1-5, with a tentative D call TRBD1 (5 bases). The CDR3 has 15 amino acids. Germline CDR1 reads MNHEY; CDR2 reads SVGAGI. The V end lost 0 bases, the J end lost 1 base, and 7 bases lay between the germline ends. The CDR3 nucleotides read TGTGCCAGCAGTTACTCGAGGGACAGCAATCAGCCCCAGCATTTT. Encoded protein: CASSYSRDSNQPQHF.

V gene TRBV9 combines with J gene TRBJ1-3; D perhaps matches TRBD1 (6 bases). The CDR3 is 17 residues long. Per germline, CDR1 SGDLS and CDR2 YYNGEE. V was clipped by 3 bases and J by 3 bases, with 19 bases between them. The CDR3 coding sequence is TGTGCCAGCAGCGAAAAAGGGGTCAGGGGAAGTGGAAACACCATATATTTT. Its protein is CASSEKGVRGSGNTIYF.

This chain links TRBV11-2 with TRBJ1-1, with D uncertain. CDR1 is SGHAT and CDR2 is FQNNGV in the germline V gene. This CDR3 has 12 amino acids. With 4 bases removed from V and 7 bases from J, the gap between germline ends came to 10 bases. Here the CDR3 reads CASSSIHGEAFF. The CDR3 coding sequence is TGTGCCAGCAGCTCGATACACGGTGAAGCTTTCTTT. The full variable domain, its missing parts supplied by reference TRBV11-2 and TRBJ1-1, is EAGVAQSPRYKIIEKRQSVAFWCNPISGHATLYWYQQILGQGPKLLIQFQNNGVVDDSQLPKDRFSAERLKGVDSTLKIQPAKLEDSAVYLCASSSIHGEAFFGQGTRLTVV.

The chain joins TRBV2 to TRBJ2-2; the D gene is possibly TRBD1 (6 bases). CDR3 size: 15 residues. With 10 bases removed from V and 0 bases from J, the gap between germline ends came to 15 bases. CDR1 is SNHLY, CDR2 FYNNEI, per germline. Here the CDR3 reads CATSLQGPNTGELFF. CDR3 coding DNA: TGTGCCACCAGCCTCCAGGGGCCGAACACCGGGGAGCTGTTTTTT.

J is TRBJ1-5 and V is TRBV6-5; 9 bases match TRBD1. Germline CDR1 MNHEY, CDR2 SVGAGI. This CDR3 is 14 amino acids long. V lost 2 bases and J lost 5; bases outside the gene matches: 1. The CDR3 coding sequence is TGTGCCAGCAGTTACGACAGGGGGTATCAGCCCCAGCATTTT. It codes for CASSYDRGYQPQHF.

The V and J genes are TRBV28 and TRBJ1-5, with D possibly matching TRBD1 (6 bases). The V and J ends lost 6 bases and 6 bases respectively, with 15 bases between them. The germline CDR1 and CDR2 sequences are MDHEN and SYDVKM. CDR3 length: 14 residues. CDR3 in DNA: TGTGCCAGCAGCAAAGGACAGCCCCCTCAGCCCCAGCATTTT. It translates to CASSKGQPPQPQHF. Full variable domain (rest looked up from reference TRBV28 and TRBJ1-5): DVKVTQSSRYLVKRTGEKVFLECVQDMDHENMFWYRQDPGLGLRLIYFSYDVKMKEKGDIPEGYSVSREKKERFSLILESASTNQTSMYLCASSKGQPPQPQHFGDGTRLSIL.

The gene calls are TRBV2 and TRBJ1-2, with 8 bases fitting TRBD1. The CDR3 spans 14 residues. Germline CDR1 SNHLY, CDR2 FYNNEI. V lost 7 bases, J lost 5 bases, and 9 bases stayed unmatched. In DNA form, the CDR3 reads TGTGCCAGCACCTGGACAGGGTTAGGGTATGGCTACACCTTC. Residues: CASTWTGLGYGYTF.

The chain uses TRBV7-2 and TRBJ2-7; 15 bases line up with TRBD2. The V gene end was trimmed by 4 bases and the J gene end by 7 bases; junction bases not matched to a gene: 8. CDR3 length: 16 residues. The germline V gene encodes CDR1 SGHTA and CDR2 FQGNSA. CDR3 DNA sequence: TGTGCCAGCAGCTACGGACTAGCGGGGGGGCCTGGGGAGCAGTACTTC. It is translated as CASSYGLAGGPGEQYF.

In DNA form, the CDR3 reads TGTGCCAGTAGTGACCCGTGGGACAGGGGGTCCTACGAGCAGTACTTC. Protein sequence: CASSDPWDRGSYEQYF. This chain links TRBV19 with TRBJ2-7, with 11 bases that match TRBD1. CDR1 LNHDA and CDR2 SQIVND come from the germline V gene (reference sequence). J lost 1 base, V lost 5 bases, and 7 bases had no gene match. This CDR3 region has 16 residues.

V usage is TRBV25-1 and J usage is TRBJ1-2; maybe TRBD1 (6 bases). V gave up 1 base and J gave up 2 bases, with 11 bases separating them. Germline CDR1 is MGHDK and CDR2 is SYGVNS. The CDR3 consists of 15 residues. CDR3 sequence reads: CASSESGGTNYGYTF. CDR3 DNA sequence: TGTGCCAGCAGTGAATCGGGGGGGACAAACTATGGCTACACCTTC.

CDR3 bases: TGTGCCAGCAGCCCCGGGACACCAAGCTCTGGGGCCAACGTCCTGACTTTC. This translates into CASSPGTPSSGANVLTF. This chain uses TRBV27 with TRBJ2-6; the D gene is possibly TRBD1 (6 bases). The V end lost 6 bases, the J end lost 0 bases, and 15 bases lay between the germline ends. Germline CDR1 reads MNHEY; CDR2 reads SMNVEV (reference sequence). The CDR3 loop spans 17 amino acids.

This rearrangement joins TRBV18 to TRBJ1-2, with 9 nucleotides matching TRBD1. This CDR3 spans 12 amino acids. CDR1 KGHSH and CDR2 LQKENI come from the germline V gene. J was trimmed by 8 bases and V by 6 bases; bases with no gene match: 4. The CDR3 region is CASSDRGRGYTF. Here the CDR3 DNA reads TGTGCCAGCTCGGACAGGGGCCGGGGCTACACCTTC.

The chain joins TRBV18 to TRBJ1-2; perhaps TRBD1 as D (5 bases). The CDR3 contains 12 residues. CDR1 KGHSH and CDR2 LQKENI come from the germline V gene. Trimming took 4 bases from V and 8 from J, leaving 11 bases between them. The DNA for the CDR3 is TGTGCCAGCTCACAAGCATCAGGGGGCTACACCTTC. Translating gives CASSQASGGYTF.

CDR3 sequence: CRGGPTTEAFF. Here the CDR3 DNA reads TGCAGGGGGGGGCCAACCACTGAAGCTTTCTTT. The J gene is TRBJ1-1, the V gene TRBV20-1; D might be TRBD1 (6 bases). The germline CDR1 and CDR2 sequences are DFQATT and SNEGSKA (reference sequence). The CDR3 loop spans 11 amino acids.

In regard to this clone: The same CDR3 also results from other DNA sequences found in this sample. The chain combines TRBV18 with TRBJ1-5; D uncertain. V shed 2 bases and J shed 6 bases, with 8 bases lying between them. CDR1 and CDR2 from the germline V gene are KGHSH and LQKENI. The CDR3 runs to 13 residues. Written as DNA, the CDR3 is TGTGCCAGCTCACCAGGGGTCGGTCAGCCCCAGCATTTT. Amino acids: CASSPGVGQPQHF.

J is TRBJ1-4 and V is TRBV5-1, with TRBD1 matching over 7 bases. V lost 4 bases and J lost 5; bases outside the gene matches: 17. CDR3 length: 18 amino acids. The germline V gene has CDR1 SGHRS and CDR2 YFSETQ. The CDR3 DNA sequence: TGCGCCAGCAGCATACAGGGGTGGGATTTTTCGGAAAATGAAAAACTGTTTTTT. Its translation is CASSIQGWDFSENEKLFF.

Details on this clone: Other DNA variants within this sample encode the same CDR3. The chain employs TRBV4-3 and TRBJ2-3; D unresolved. The germline V and J ends were trimmed by 1 base and 6 bases, with 8 bases remaining between them. The CDR3 is 13 amino acids. Germline CDR1 reads LGHNA; CDR2 reads YSLEER. The CDR3 loop is CASSQGPGDTQYF. CDR3 coding DNA: TGCGCCAGCAGCCAAGGGCCCGGGGATACGCAGTATTTT.